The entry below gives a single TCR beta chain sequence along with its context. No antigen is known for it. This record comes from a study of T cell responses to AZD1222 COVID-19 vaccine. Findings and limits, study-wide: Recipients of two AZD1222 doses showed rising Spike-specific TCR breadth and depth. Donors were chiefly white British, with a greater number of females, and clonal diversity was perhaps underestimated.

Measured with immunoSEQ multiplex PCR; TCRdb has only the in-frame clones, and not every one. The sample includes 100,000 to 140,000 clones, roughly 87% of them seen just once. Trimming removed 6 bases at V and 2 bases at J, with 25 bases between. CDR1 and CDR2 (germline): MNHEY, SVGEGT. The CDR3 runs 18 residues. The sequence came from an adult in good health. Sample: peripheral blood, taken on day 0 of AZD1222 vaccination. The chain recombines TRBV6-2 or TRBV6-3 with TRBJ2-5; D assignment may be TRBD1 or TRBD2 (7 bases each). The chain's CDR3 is CASSRGAASGKYQETQYF. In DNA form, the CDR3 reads TGTGCCAGCAGCAGGGGGGCAGCTAGCGGCAAATATCAAGAGACCCAGTACTTC.